This TCR beta chain was captured in a study of shared clonotypes between healthy human individuals. Trimming took 1 base from V and 2 from J, leaving 9 bases between them. The CDR3 runs 15 residues. The germline V gene has CDR1 SGHAT and CDR2 FQNNGV. Each subset's genomic DNA was split evenly across several immunoSEQ plates. Sequenced by immunoSEQ multiplex PCR; TCRdb stores in-frame clones only, minus some. The top ten clones hold about 0.067% of a sample with approximately 530,000 clones, 95% to 97% of them seen once. The clonotype comes from a woman aged 30 to 39 in good health. The chain combines TRBV11-2 with TRBJ1-5, with D unresolved. The specimen sequenced was naive CD4+ T cells sorted from blood. Subset of the sample: CD45RA+ positively selected. The DNA of the CDR3 is TGTGCCAGCAGCTTAGGACGCGGGGGCAATCAGCCCCAGCATTTT. Translated, it gives CASSLGRGGNQPQHF.